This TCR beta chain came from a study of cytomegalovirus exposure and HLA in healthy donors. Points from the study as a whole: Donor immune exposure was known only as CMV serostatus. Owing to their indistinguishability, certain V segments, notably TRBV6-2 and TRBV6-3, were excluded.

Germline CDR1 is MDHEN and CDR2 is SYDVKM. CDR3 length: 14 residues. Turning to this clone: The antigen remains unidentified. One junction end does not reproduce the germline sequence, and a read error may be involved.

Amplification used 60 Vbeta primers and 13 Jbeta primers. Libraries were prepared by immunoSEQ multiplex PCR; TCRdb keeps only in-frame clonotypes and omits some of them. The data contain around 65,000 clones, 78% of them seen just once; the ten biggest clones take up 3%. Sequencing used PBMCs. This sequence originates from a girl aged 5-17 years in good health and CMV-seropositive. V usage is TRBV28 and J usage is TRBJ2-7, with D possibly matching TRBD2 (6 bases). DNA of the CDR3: TGTGCCACCTTCCCCCCAGGGACTCCCGGGGCAGTGAGCTTC. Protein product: CATFPPGTPGAVSF.